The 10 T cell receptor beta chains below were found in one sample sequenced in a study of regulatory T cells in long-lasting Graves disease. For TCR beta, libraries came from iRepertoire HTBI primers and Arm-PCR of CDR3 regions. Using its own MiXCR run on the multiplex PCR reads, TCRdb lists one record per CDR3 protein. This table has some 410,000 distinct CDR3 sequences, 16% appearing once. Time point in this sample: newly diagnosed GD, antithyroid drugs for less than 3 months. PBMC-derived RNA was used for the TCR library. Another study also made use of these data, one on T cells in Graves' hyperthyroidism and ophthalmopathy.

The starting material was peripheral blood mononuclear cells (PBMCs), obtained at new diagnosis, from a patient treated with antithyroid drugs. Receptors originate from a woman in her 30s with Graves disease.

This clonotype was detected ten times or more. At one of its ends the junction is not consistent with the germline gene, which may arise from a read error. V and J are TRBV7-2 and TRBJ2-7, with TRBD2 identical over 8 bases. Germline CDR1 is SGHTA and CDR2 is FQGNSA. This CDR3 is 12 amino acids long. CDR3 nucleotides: TGTGCCAGCAGCTTAAATGGCGGGAGGTTTCACTTC. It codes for CASSLNGGRFHF.

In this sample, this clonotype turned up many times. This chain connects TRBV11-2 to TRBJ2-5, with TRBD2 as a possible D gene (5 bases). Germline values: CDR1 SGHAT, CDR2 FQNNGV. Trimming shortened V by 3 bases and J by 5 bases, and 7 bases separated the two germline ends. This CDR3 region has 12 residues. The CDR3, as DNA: TGTGCCAGCAGCTTTGGGAGCGAGACCCAGTACTTC. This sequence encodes CASSFGSETQYF.

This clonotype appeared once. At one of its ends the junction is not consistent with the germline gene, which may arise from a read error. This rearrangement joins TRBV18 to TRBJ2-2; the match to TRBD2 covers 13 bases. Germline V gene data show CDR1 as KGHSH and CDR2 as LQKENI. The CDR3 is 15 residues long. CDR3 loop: CASARLAGGLGGLFF. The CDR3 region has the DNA TGTGCCAGCGCGAGACTAGCGGGAGGTCTCGGGGGGCTGTTTTTT.

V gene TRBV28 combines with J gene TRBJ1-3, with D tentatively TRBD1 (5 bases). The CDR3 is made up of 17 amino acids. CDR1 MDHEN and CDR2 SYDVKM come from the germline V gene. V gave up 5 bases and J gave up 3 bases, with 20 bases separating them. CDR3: CASSPPLAGRYGNTIYF. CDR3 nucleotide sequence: TGTGCCAGCAGTCCACCCCTGGCAGGGAGGTATGGAAACACCATATATTTT.

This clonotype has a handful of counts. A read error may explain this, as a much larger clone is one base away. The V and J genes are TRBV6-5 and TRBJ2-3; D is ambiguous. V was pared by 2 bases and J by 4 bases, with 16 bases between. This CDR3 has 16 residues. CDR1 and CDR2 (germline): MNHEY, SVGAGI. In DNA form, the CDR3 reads TGTGCCAGCAGTTACGTAAGGCTGGGGTCCGCAGATACGCAGTATTTT. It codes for CASSYVRLGSADTQYF.

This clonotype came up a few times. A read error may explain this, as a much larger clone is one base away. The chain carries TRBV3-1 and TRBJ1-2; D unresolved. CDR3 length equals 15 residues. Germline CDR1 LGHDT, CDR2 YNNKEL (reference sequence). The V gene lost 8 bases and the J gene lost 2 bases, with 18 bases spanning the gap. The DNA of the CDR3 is TGTGCCAGCGGTCGATGGTCAACCAGAAACTATGGCTACACCTTC. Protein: CASGRWSTRNYGYTF.

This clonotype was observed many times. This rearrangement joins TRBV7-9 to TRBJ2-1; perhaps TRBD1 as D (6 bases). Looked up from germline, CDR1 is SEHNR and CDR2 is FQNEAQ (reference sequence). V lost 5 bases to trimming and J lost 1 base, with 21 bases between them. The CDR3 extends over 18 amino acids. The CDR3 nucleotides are TGTGCCAGCAGCCCCGATTCGAAGCAGGGGCCTTCCTACAATGAGCAGTTCTTC. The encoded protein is CASSPDSKQGPSYNEQFF. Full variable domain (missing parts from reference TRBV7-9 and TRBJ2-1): DTGVSQNPRHKITKRGQNVTFRCDPISEHNRLYWYRQTLGQGPEFLTYFQNEAQLEKSRLLSDRFSAERPKGSFSTLEIQRTEQGDSAMYLCASSPDSKQGPSYNEQFFGPGTRLTVL.

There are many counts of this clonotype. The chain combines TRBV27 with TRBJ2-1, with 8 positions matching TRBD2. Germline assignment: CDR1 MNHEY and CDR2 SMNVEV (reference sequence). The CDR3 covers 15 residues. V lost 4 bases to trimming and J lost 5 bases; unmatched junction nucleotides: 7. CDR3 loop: CASSSAGAPNNEQFF. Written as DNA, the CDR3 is TGTGCCAGCAGTTCAGCGGGAGCACCCAACAATGAGCAGTTCTTC.

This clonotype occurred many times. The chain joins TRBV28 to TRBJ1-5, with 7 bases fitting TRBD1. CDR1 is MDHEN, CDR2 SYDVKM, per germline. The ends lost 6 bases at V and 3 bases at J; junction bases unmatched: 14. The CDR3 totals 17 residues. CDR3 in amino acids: CASSERDRINVNQPQHF. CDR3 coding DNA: TGTGCCAGCAGCGAAAGGGACAGAATAAACGTCAATCAGCCCCAGCATTTT.

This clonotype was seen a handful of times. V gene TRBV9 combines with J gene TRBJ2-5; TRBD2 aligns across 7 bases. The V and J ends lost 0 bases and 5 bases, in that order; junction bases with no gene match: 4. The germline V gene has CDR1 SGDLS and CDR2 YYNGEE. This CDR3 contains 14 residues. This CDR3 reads CASSVDGAGETQYF. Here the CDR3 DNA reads TGTGCCAGCAGCGTAGATGGAGCGGGGGAGACCCAGTACTTC.